This TCR beta chain was found in a study of blood T cell repertoires in COVID-19. At the level of the study: Samples taken during acute and convalescent COVID-19 were collected in the United States, Italy and Spain.

Clones were read by immunoSEQ multiplex PCR, and TCRdb kept only the in-frame ones, dropping some. The profile shows 150,000 to 200,000 clones, roughly 88% of them singletons. Looked up from germline, CDR1 is SGHNT and CDR2 is YYREEE (reference sequence). This CDR3 region has 15 residues. V trimming: 7 bases; J trimming: 3 bases; junction bases outside the gene matches: 5. Sequencing was done on a sample of peripheral blood. This clonotype originated in a woman aged 80 or over with acute or convalescent COVID-19. The chain links TRBV5-4 to TRBJ2-1; 12 bases are shared with TRBD2. The CDR3 reads CASRLAGGVYNEQFF. The DNA for the CDR3 is TGTGCCAGCCGCCTAGCGGGGGGGGTCTACAATGAGCAGTTCTTC.